The 9 T cell receptor beta chains listed next were all sequenced from one sample in a study of beta chain features in type 1 diabetes. As every portion of the isolated RNA was reverse transcribed, the sequencing read expressed TCRB transcripts. The method was immunoSEQ multiplex PCR; TCRdb's version includes in-frame clones alone and lacks a portion of them. The sample consists of under 800,000 clones, around 15% of them appearing once. Sequenced: naive CD4+ T cells from blood. The source of these receptors is a man between 18 and 35 years old in good health.

This chain's CDR3 is CASSPDGNEQFF. For the CDR3, the DNA is TGCGCCAGCAGTCCTGACGGGAATGAGCAGTTCTTC. This chain connects TRBV5-1 to TRBJ2-1; D unclear. Germline lookup yields CDR1 SGHRS and CDR2 YFSETQ. Trimming pared 5 bases from V and 7 bases from J, leaving 10 bases between. This CDR3 is built from 12 residues.

The chain has TRBV7-9 and TRBJ1-1; D is unclear. V was shortened by 2 bases and J by 4 bases, with 8 bases between the two germline ends. Germline CDR1 reads SEHNR; CDR2 reads FQNEAQ (reference sequence). The CDR3 runs to 13 residues. CDR3 DNA: TGTGCCAGCAGCTTACAAAGGATCACTGAAGCTTTCTTT. This translates into CASSLQRITEAFF.

This clone was detected a few times. The CDR3 DNA reads as TGTGCCAGCAGTTTATCGGGCCTGGGGGCTTTCTTT. It yields the protein CASSLSGLGAFF. The chain joins TRBV27 to TRBJ1-1, with D hard to call. This CDR3 region has 12 residues. Trimming shortened V by 0 bases and J by 11 bases, and 10 bases separated the two germline ends. Germline V gene sequence: CDR1 MNHEY, CDR2 SMNVEV (reference sequence).

The rearrangement links TRBV19 to TRBJ2-5; 7 positions agree with TRBD2. The CDR3 consists of 15 residues. Per the germline V gene, CDR1 is LNHDA and CDR2 is SQIVND (reference sequence). Germline trimming cut 4 bases from V and 4 bases from J; bases unmatched to any gene: 9. The CDR3 DNA reads TGTGCCAGTAGTACTCCGGGAGGATGGGGAGAGACCCAGTACTTC. This translates into CASSTPGGWGETQYF. Full variable domain (remainder filled in from reference TRBV19 and TRBJ2-5): DGGITQSPKYLFRKEGQNVTLSCEQNLNHDAMYWYRQDPGQGLRLIYYSQIVNDFQKGDIAEGYSVSREKKESFPLTVTSAQKNPTAFYLCASSTPGGWGETQYFGPGTRLLVL.

This clone was detected only a few times. The J gene is TRBJ1-2, the V gene TRBV9; tentative D call: TRBD1 (6 bases). Germline V gene lookup returns CDR1 SGDLS and CDR2 YYNGEE. CDR3 length: 14 amino acids. The germline V and J ends were trimmed by 6 bases and 0 bases, with 12 bases remaining between them. The CDR3 spells CASNAWTANYGYTF. CDR3 nucleotide sequence: TGTGCCAGCAACGCCTGGACAGCTAACTATGGCTACACCTTC.

This clone was counted a few times. This chain joins TRBV29-1 and TRBJ1-5; weak D call: TRBD1 (5 bases). Trimming cost V 4 bases and J 3 bases, with 10 bases left between them. Germline V gene sequence: CDR1 SQVTM, CDR2 ANQGSEA. This CDR3 comprises 13 residues. The chain's CDR3 is CSVGVQVNQPQHF. The CDR3 nucleotides read TGCAGCGTTGGAGTACAGGTCAATCAGCCCCAGCATTTT.

J is TRBJ2-7 and V is TRBV27; perhaps D is TRBD1 or TRBD2 (5 bases each). This CDR3 has 17 residues. The germline V gene encodes CDR1 MNHEY and CDR2 SMNVEV (reference sequence). V was clipped by 6 bases and J by 5 bases, with 26 bases between them. The CDR3 sequence is CASSKKALPGPMDEQYF. The CDR3 DNA is TGTGCCAGCAGCAAAAAGGCCCTACCGGGACCCATGGACGAGCAGTACTTC.

The V and J genes are TRBV5-4 and TRBJ2-3; 10 bases line up with TRBD2. The germline CDR1 and CDR2 sequences are SGHNT and YYREEE (reference sequence). This CDR3 comprises 15 residues. The J segment lost 6 bases and the V segment lost 4 bases, leaving 8 bases of the junction unmatched. As DNA, the CDR3 is TGTGCCAGCAGCCTACAAACTAGCGGGGTTGATACGCAGTATTTT. This sequence encodes CASSLQTSGVDTQYF.

V and J are TRBV11-2 and TRBJ2-7; 10 nucleotides line up with TRBD2. The trim removed 1 base at V and 2 bases at J, leaving 2 bases unmatched. Germline CDR1 is SGHAT and CDR2 is FQNNGV. This CDR3 contains 15 residues. In nucleotides, the CDR3 is TGTGCCAGCAGCTTAGTTCTAGCGGGAGCCTACGAGCAGTACTTC. Protein sequence: CASSLVLAGAYEQYF.